Shown below are 17 T cell receptor beta chains from a single sample sequenced in a study of blood T cell repertoires in COVID-19. Repertoires were generated with immunoSEQ multiplex PCR, while TCRdb's copy carries only in-frame clones and drops some. The table has about 380,000 clones, 80% to 90% seen once. What was sequenced was PBMCs or T cells enriched from blood (not recorded which). All receptors derive from a young man who had recovered from COVID-19.

V and J are TRBV10-3 and TRBJ2-7; a possible D gene is TRBD1 (5 bases). V gave up 0 bases and J gave up 2 bases, with 8 bases separating them. Germline-derived CDR1 and CDR2 are ENHRY and SYGVKD. This CDR3 has 14 amino acids. The CDR3, as DNA: TGTGCCATCAGTGAGTCAGGGGCAGCCTACGAGCAGTACTTC. It yields the protein CAISESGAAYEQYF.

The chain joins TRBV7-9 to TRBJ1-1, with D possibly being TRBD1 (6 bases). The germline V gene has CDR1 SEHNR and CDR2 FQNEAQ (reference sequence). CDR3 length equals 11 residues. Trimming took off 5 bases at V and 8 bases at J, with 9 bases between the two ends. The CDR3 bases are TGTGCCAGCAGCGAAACAGGGGAAGCTTTCTTT. Translating gives CASSETGEAFF.

This chain uses TRBV5-5 with TRBJ1-5; D not certain. This CDR3 region has 14 residues. CDR1 SGHKS and CDR2 YYEKEE come from the germline V gene (reference sequence). Deletions cut 2 bases from V and 3 bases from J, with 9 bases between. CDR3 region: CASSLADANQPQHF. The DNA of the CDR3 is TGTGCCAGCAGCTTAGCGGATGCCAATCAGCCCCAGCATTTT.

The chain links TRBV7-5 to TRBJ1-2; the D segment call TRBD1 is taken from the table without a DNA check. TRBV7-5 is assigned pseudogene status. The CDR3 is made up of 14 amino acids. The DNA for the CDR3 is TGTGCCAGAAGCTTAGTGGGCAGGCATTATGGCTACACCTTC. Its translation is CARSLVGRHYGYTF.

The V call is TRBV6-1, the J call TRBJ1-2; D gene uncertain. Looked up from germline, CDR1 is MNHNS and CDR2 is SASEGT. The CDR3 contains 11 residues. V was clipped by 8 bases and J by 1 base, with 5 bases between them. The DNA of the CDR3 is TGTGCCAGCGCCTATAACTATGGCTACACCTTC. The encoded protein is CASAYNYGYTF.

The genes are TRBV6-2 or TRBV6-3 and TRBJ1-5; 7 bases line up with TRBD1. V lost 5 bases and J lost 4; bases outside the gene matches: 8. Germline-derived CDR1 and CDR2 are MNHEY and SVGEGT. The CDR3 sequence is 15 residues long. Here the CDR3 reads CASSGDSRRNQPQHF. The CDR3 coding sequence is TGTGCCAGCAGTGGGGACAGCCGGAGGAATCAGCCCCAGCATTTT.

This clone was detected only a few times. The chain is built from TRBV5-1 and TRBJ1-4, with 10 bases that match TRBD1. Germline trimming cut 5 bases from V and 6 bases from J; bases unmatched to any gene: 7. CDR1 is SGHRS, CDR2 YFSETQ, per germline. This CDR3 is built from 15 residues. DNA for the CDR3: TGCGCCAGCAGGGGTTCAGGGACAGGGGATGAAAAACTGTTTTTT. Protein product: CASRGSGTGDEKLFF. Drawing the rest from reference TRBV5-1 and TRBJ1-4, the complete variable domain is KAGVTQTPRYLIKTRGQQVTLSCSPISGHRSVSWYQQTPGQGLQFLFEYFSETQRNKGNFPGRFSGRQFSNSRSEMNVSTLELGDSALYLCASRGSGTGDEKLFFGSGTQLSVL.

The chain is built from TRBV5-1 and TRBJ2-2; 7 bases line up with TRBD1. The CDR3 runs to 17 residues. Germline lookup yields CDR1 SGHRS and CDR2 YFSETQ. V shed 4 bases and J 3 bases; nucleotides not matched to a gene: 12. CDR3 residues: CASSHGTAQLDTGELFF. The CDR3 DNA sequence: TGCGCCAGCAGCCACGGGACAGCCCAGTTGGACACCGGGGAGCTGTTTTTT. Full variable domain (outside the CDR3, taken from reference TRBV5-1 and TRBJ2-2): KAGVTQTPRYLIKTRGQQVTLSCSPISGHRSVSWYQQTPGQGLQFLFEYFSETQRNKGNFPGRFSGRQFSNSRSEMNVSTLELGDSALYLCASSHGTAQLDTGELFFGEGSRLTVL.

V and J are TRBV5-5 and TRBJ1-2; D gene ambiguous. Germline CDR1 SGHKS, CDR2 YYEKEE (reference sequence). Trimming cost V 0 bases and J 0 bases, with 9 bases left between them. The CDR3 has 15 amino acids. The CDR3 reads CASSLARIANYGYTF. The CDR3 nucleotides read TGTGCCAGCAGCTTGGCGAGGATAGCTAACTATGGCTACACCTTC.

J is TRBJ2-7 and V is TRBV6-2 or TRBV6-3; D unclear. Per the germline V gene, CDR1 is MNHEY and CDR2 is SVGEGT. Trimming removed 2 bases from V and 6 bases from J, with 5 bases in between. The CDR3 is 11 amino acids. The CDR3 loop is CASSYLREQYF. CDR3 nucleotides: TGTGCCAGCAGTTACCTCCGCGAGCAGTACTTC.

The V and J genes are TRBV9 and TRBJ2-1, with D possibly TRBD1 on 6 matching bases. Germline V lookup: CDR1 SGDLS, CDR2 YYNGEE. The CDR3 has 15 amino acids. Trimming removed 0 bases at V and 7 bases at J, with 14 bases between. CDR3 sequence (DNA): TGTGCCAGCAGCGTAGCTCCAGGGGAGCGGAATGAGCAGTTCTTC. Translated: CASSVAPGERNEQFF.

This rearrangement joins TRBV7-9 to TRBJ2-3; 7 bases are a match to TRBD2. CDR1 and CDR2 from the germline V gene are SEHNR and FQNEAQ (reference sequence). This CDR3 contains 17 residues. J lost 1 base, V lost 2 bases, and 9 bases had no gene match. CDR3 protein: CASSLWLAAEGTDTQYF. The DNA for the CDR3 is TGTGCCAGCAGCTTATGGCTAGCGGCAGAGGGCACAGATACGCAGTATTTT.

The V call is TRBV5-6, the J call TRBJ1-2, with D maybe TRBD1 (5 bases). Looked up from germline, CDR1 is SGHDT and CDR2 is YYEEEE. V was cut by 3 bases and J by 4 bases, with 22 bases left in between. The CDR3 runs to 17 residues. CDR3 region: CASSSRGAGLLLYGYTF. CDR3 in DNA: TGTGCCAGCAGCTCCCGCGGGGCAGGGCTCCTACTCTATGGCTACACCTTC. Based on the CDR3 plus reference TRBV5-6 and TRBJ1-2, the full variable domain is DAGVTQSPTHLIKTRGQQVTLRCSPKSGHDTVSWYQQALGQGPQFIFQYYEEEERQRGNFPDRFSGHQFPNYSSELNVNALLLGDSALYLCASSSRGAGLLLYGYTFGSGTRLTVV.

V usage is TRBV5-6 and J usage is TRBJ1-1; D gene unclear. The CDR3 totals 12 residues. The germline V gene has CDR1 SGHDT and CDR2 YYEEEE. The germline V and J ends were trimmed by 0 bases and 8 bases, with 8 bases remaining between them. The CDR3 sequence is CASSLGYLEAFF. The CDR3 coding sequence is TGTGCCAGCAGCTTGGGATATCTAGAAGCTTTCTTT. The full variable domain, completed using reference TRBV5-6 and TRBJ1-1, is DAGVTQSPTHLIKTRGQQVTLRCSPKSGHDTVSWYQQALGQGPQFIFQYYEEEERQRGNFPDRFSGHQFPNYSSELNVNALLLGDSALYLCASSLGYLEAFFGQGTRLTVV.

V is TRBV20-1 and J is TRBJ2-7, with 7 bases that match TRBD1. The trim removed 3 bases at V and 2 bases at J, leaving 7 bases unmatched. Germline V gene lookup returns CDR1 DFQATT and CDR2 SNEGSKA (reference sequence). The CDR3 spans 14 residues. The CDR3 bases are TGCAGTGCTAGTGATAGGGACAGTACCTACGAGCAGTACTTC. Residues: CSASDRDSTYEQYF.

The chain joins TRBV9 to TRBJ1-2; 9 bases match TRBD1. There are 15 residues in the CDR3. Germline assignment: CDR1 SGDLS and CDR2 YYNGEE. Germline trimming cut 4 bases from V and 4 bases from J; bases unmatched to any gene: 8. The CDR3 DNA reads as TGTGCCAGCAGCCCAATGACAGGGGGTGGCTATGGCTACACCTTC. Protein sequence: CASSPMTGGGYGYTF.

The chain is built from TRBV6-5 and TRBJ1-4, with 8 bases identical to TRBD1. V lost 6 bases to trimming and J lost 7 bases; unmatched junction nucleotides: 7. The CDR3 has 14 amino acids. Germline lookup yields CDR1 MNHEY and CDR2 SVGAGI. CDR3: CASSHDRGGEKLFF. For the CDR3, the DNA is TGTGCCAGCAGCCACGACAGGGGAGGTGAAAAACTGTTTTTT.